This T cell receptor (beta chain) derives from a study of CD4 T cells in relation to SARS-CoV-2 and coronaviruses. Study summary: PBMCs were cultured with antigen for roughly nine days before TCR beta sequencing. Crossreactive spike epitopes shared across donors were mapped to their HLA restriction. Study observations and caveats: Crossreactive clones expanded significantly less to SARS-CoV-2 than monoreactive clones.

Unexposed donor CD4+ T cells date from 2011-2018, before the COVID-19 pandemic. Isolation of CD4+ T cells took place after less than twelve days in culture. Unexposed-donor CD4+ T cells were probed with SARS-CoV-2 S/N and four cold-coronavirus spikes, cells permitting. Clones were read by immunoSEQ multiplex PCR, and TCRdb kept only the in-frame ones, dropping some. The sample holds 25,000 to 30,000 clones, 74% seen once. The CDR3 contains 14 residues. Germline CDR1 is LNHDA and CDR2 is SQIVND (reference sequence). V was shortened by 4 bases and J by 2 bases, with 12 bases between the two germline ends. A remark on this clone: Its antigen is still unknown.

Sequencing used CD4+ T cells from PBMCs, cultured in vitro. The sequence was obtained from a human donor in good health. The J gene is TRBJ2-7, the V gene TRBV19; D is undetermined. As DNA, the CDR3 is TGTGCCAGTAGTAGTCACCTGGAACCCTACGAGCAGTACTTC. Its protein is CASSSHLEPYEQYF.